What follows are 30 T cell receptor beta chains derived from one specimen sequenced in a study of human T cells and chemical hapten exposure. TCRdb passed the RACE reads through MiXCR, listing each CDR3 protein once. Here the sample spans about 140,000 distinct CDR3 sequences, around 11% being singletons. Specified time point: patch test 2, 6 weeks after DPC sensitization. The treatment: therapeutic diphenylcyclopropenone sensitization with weekly scalp DPC. The material sequenced was whole blood, taken in connection with sensitization to the hapten diphenylcyclopropenone (DPC). These receptors all stem from a woman in her fifties or sixties with alopecia areata. Some clones in this sample may be carry-over from other donors' samples.

This clonotype was detected many times. The chain recombines TRBV29-1 with TRBJ1-4; perhaps TRBD1 as D (5 bases). The CDR3 sequence is 12 residues long. Trimming stripped 4 bases from V and 7 bases from J, with 10 bases between. CDR1 and CDR2 from the germline V gene are SQVTM and ANQGSEA. The CDR3 DNA reads TGCAGCGTTGGGGCAGGGCGTGAAAAACTGTTTTTT. It encodes CSVGAGREKLFF.

V usage is TRBV7-3 and J usage is TRBJ2-2; no clear D gene. The CDR3 covers 15 residues. The germline V and J ends were trimmed by 4 bases and 8 bases, with 17 bases remaining between them. Germline V gene lookup returns CDR1 SGHTA and CDR2 FQGTGA. The CDR3 sequence is CASSSSPRAAGELFF. In DNA form, the CDR3 reads TGTGCCAGCAGCTCAAGCCCTCGGGCGGCGGGGGAGCTGTTTTTT.

The chain couples TRBV25-1 to TRBJ2-1; maybe TRBD2 (5 bases). This CDR3 has 15 residues. Trimming removed 2 bases at V and 9 bases at J, with 17 bases between. CDR1 and CDR2 (germline): MGHDK, SYGVNS. CDR3 DNA: TGTGCCAGCAGTGAAAGGGCTAGCCAACGTATTGAGCAGTTCTTC. It specifies CASSERASQRIEQFF.

This clonotype was counted many times. The chain carries TRBV9 and TRBJ2-7; D unclear. V was trimmed by 0 bases and J by 2 bases, leaving 12 bases between them. The CDR3 consists of 15 residues. CDR1 SGDLS and CDR2 YYNGEE come from the germline V gene. Written as DNA, the CDR3 is TGTGCCAGCAGCGTAGGTCCGGGCTCCACCTACGAGCAGTACTTC. It is translated as CASSVGPGSTYEQYF.

This clonotype was seen only a few times. The chain recombines TRBV30 with TRBJ2-1, with D maybe TRBD2 (5 bases). Germline CDR1 GTSNPN, CDR2 SVGIG (reference sequence). V shed 0 bases and J shed 8 bases, with 14 bases lying between them. The CDR3 runs to 14 residues. The CDR3 loop is CAWSVRGLADEQFF. The CDR3 DNA follows: TGTGCCTGGAGTGTACGAGGGCTAGCCGATGAGCAGTTCTTC. Full variable domain (outside the CDR3, taken from reference TRBV30 and TRBJ2-1): SQTIHQWPATLVQPVGSPLSLECTVEGTSNPNLYWYRQAAGRGLQLLFYSVGIGQISSEVPQNLSASRPQDRQFILSSKKLLLSDSGFYLCAWSVRGLADEQFFGPGTRLTVL.

This clonotype is a singleton in its sample. The chain couples TRBV10-3 to TRBJ1-6; 8 nucleotides line up with TRBD1. In germline, CDR1 is ENHRY, CDR2 SYGVKD. V shed 0 bases, J shed 7 bases, and the junction held 5 bases outside the gene matches. The CDR3 is 16 amino acids. Written as DNA, the CDR3 is TGTGCCATCAGTGAGTCACGGGACAGGAGGAATTCACCCCTCCACTTT. It specifies CAISESRDRRNSPLHF.

This chain connects TRBV29-1 to TRBJ2-5, with 7 bases that match TRBD1. Germline V gene sequence: CDR1 SQVTM, CDR2 ANQGSEA. CDR3 length: 12 residues. J was trimmed by 5 bases and V by 5 bases; bases with no gene match: 5. CDR3 sequence reads: CSVWDRTETQYF. CDR3 coding DNA: TGCAGCGTTTGGGACAGAACGGAGACCCAGTACTTC.

This clonotype was detected a few times. The chain joins TRBV6-5 to TRBJ1-3; weak D call: TRBD1 (5 bases). Germline CDR1 reads MNHEY; CDR2 reads SVGAGI. With 4 bases removed from V and 0 bases from J, the gap between germline ends came to 16 bases. This CDR3 has 17 residues. The CDR3 sequence is CASSSRDAIGSGNTIYF. The CDR3 bases are TGTGCCAGCAGTTCCCGGGACGCCATCGGCTCTGGAAACACCATATATTTT.

This chain uses TRBV28 with TRBJ1-2; D call uncertain. Germline CDR1 MDHEN, CDR2 SYDVKM. The CDR3 is 11 residues long. Trimming pared 10 bases from V and 7 bases from J, leaving 13 bases between. The CDR3 spells CATLSVSGYTF. The CDR3 DNA is TGTGCCACCCTGTCTGTCAGTGGCTACACCTTC.

The V gene is TRBV12-3 or TRBV12-4, the J gene TRBJ2-3; 7 bases map to TRBD1. This CDR3 comprises 16 residues. V shed 5 bases, J shed 1 base, and the junction held 9 bases outside the gene matches. CDR3 residues: CASSARQGSGTDTQYF. The CDR3, as DNA: TGTGCCAGCAGTGCCCGACAGGGATCGGGCACAGATACGCAGTATTTT.

The rearrangement joins TRBV20-1 to TRBJ2-5, with TRBD2 as a possible D gene (6 bases). The germline V and J ends were trimmed by 0 bases and 4 bases, with 15 bases remaining between them. Germline-derived CDR1 and CDR2 are DFQATT and SNEGSKA (reference sequence). The CDR3 runs to 15 residues. The CDR3 here is CSARDMRGVRETQYF. DNA for the CDR3: TGCAGTGCTAGAGATATGCGGGGAGTACGAGAGACCCAGTACTTC.

This clonotype was observed once. The V call is TRBV6-1, the J call TRBJ2-7; perhaps TRBD1 as D (6 bases). Trimming stripped 4 bases from V and 0 bases from J, with 13 bases between. This CDR3 region has 15 residues. CDR1 MNHNS and CDR2 SASEGT come from the germline V gene. CDR3 amino acids: CASSGQALNSYEQYF. The CDR3, as DNA: TGTGCCAGCAGTGGACAGGCGTTGAACTCCTACGAGCAGTACTTC.

This sequence joins TRBV20-1 and TRBJ2-7; the D is unclear. Trimming shortened V by 0 bases and J by 0 bases, and 9 bases separated the two germline ends. CDR1 is DFQATT and CDR2 is SNEGSKA in the germline V gene (reference sequence). CDR3 size: 14 residues. This CDR3 reads CSARDHAASYEQYF. CDR3 DNA: TGCAGTGCTAGAGATCACGCAGCCTCCTACGAGCAGTACTTC.

The V call is TRBV5-1, the J call TRBJ1-2; TRBD1 aligns across 8 bases. Germline V gene sequence: CDR1 SGHRS, CDR2 YFSETQ. V shed 3 bases and J 6 bases; nucleotides not matched to a gene: 7. This CDR3 is 14 amino acids long. CDR3 bases: TGCGCCAGCAGCTCGCCACAGGGGGAAGATGGCTACACCTTC. Amino acids: CASSSPQGEDGYTF.

J is TRBJ2-5 and V is TRBV5-4, with 11 nucleotides matching TRBD1. From germline, CDR1 is SGHNT and CDR2 YYREEE (reference sequence). The CDR3 is made up of 14 amino acids. J lost 10 bases, V lost 0 bases, and 5 bases had no gene match. The CDR3 nucleotides read TGTGCCAGCAGCTTGGAGGGACAGGGGGGAATCCAGTACTTC. Residues: CASSLEGQGGIQYF.

A few counts support this clonotype. The V gene is TRBV11-3, the J gene TRBJ2-1; TRBD2 aligns across 8 bases. Germline V gives CDR1 SGHNT, CDR2 YENEEA. The CDR3 has 15 residues. V lost 5 bases, J lost 6 bases, and 9 bases stayed unmatched. The CDR3 here is CASSPGLEGRNEQFF. CDR3 DNA sequence: TGTGCCAGCAGCCCGGGACTAGAAGGCCGCAATGAGCAGTTCTTC.

This clonotype was seen more than once but under ten times. This chain connects TRBV9 to TRBJ2-7; D is unresolved. The V gene's germline CDR1 is SGDLS and CDR2 YYNGEE. The CDR3 sequence is 14 residues long. V was clipped by 0 bases and J by 3 bases, with 10 bases between them. For the CDR3, the DNA is TGTGCCAGCAGCGTAGATGTGGGGAACTACGAGCAGTACTTC. It specifies CASSVDVGNYEQYF.

The genes are TRBV11-2 and TRBJ2-3, with D uncertain. The CDR3 contains 14 residues. CDR1 is SGHAT and CDR2 is FQNNGV in the germline V gene. Trimming took off 5 bases at V and 4 bases at J, with 13 bases between the two ends. The CDR3 DNA follows: TGTGCCAGCAGCCCGCTTTGGCCCGCAGATACGCAGTATTTT. Translation: CASSPLWPADTQYF.

Only a few counts were recorded for this clonotype. The chain has TRBV6-5 and TRBJ2-2; D is perhaps TRBD2 (5 bases). Germline CDR1 reads MNHEY; CDR2 reads SVGAGI. The CDR3 totals 11 residues. V was shortened by 6 bases and J by 6 bases, with 5 bases between the two germline ends. This CDR3 is CASRRAGELFF. Written as DNA, the CDR3 is TGTGCCAGCAGGAGGGCCGGGGAGCTGTTTTTT.

In this sample, this clonotype turned up many times. The chain combines TRBV20-1 with TRBJ2-2, with TRBD2 matching 10 bases. CDR3 length: 16 amino acids. V trimming: 0 bases; J trimming: 5 bases; junction bases outside the gene matches: 6. Germline values: CDR1 DFQATT, CDR2 SNEGSKA (reference sequence). The CDR3, as DNA: TGCAGTGCTAGAGATTTCCTAGCGGGAGAAACCGGGGAGCTGTTTTTT. Translating it yields CSARDFLAGETGELFF.

Only a few counts were recorded for this clonotype. This sequence joins TRBV29-1 and TRBJ2-7; the match to TRBD2 covers 11 bases. Germline CDR1 is SQVTM and CDR2 is ANQGSEA. This CDR3 contains 13 residues. V trimming: 6 bases; J trimming: 3 bases; junction bases outside the gene matches: 4. The CDR3 DNA follows: TGCAGCGTCACTAGCGGGAGCCTCTACGAGCAGTACTTC. Residues: CSVTSGSLYEQYF.

The J gene is TRBJ2-2, the V gene TRBV3-1, with D unclear. This CDR3 region has 13 residues. CDR1 and CDR2 (germline): LGHDT, YNNKEL (reference sequence). Trimming took 4 bases from V and 8 from J, leaving 11 bases between them. The CDR3 bases are TGTGCCAGCAGCCCCCGACAAGGAGGGGAGCTGTTTTTT. It specifies CASSPRQGGELFF.

There are a few counts of this clonotype. This chain's CDR3 is CASSRVAGLLSEQFF. DNA of the CDR3: TGCGCCAGCAGCCGGGTCGCGGGGCTCCTCAGTGAGCAGTTCTTC. The chain uses TRBV5-1 and TRBJ2-1, with D perhaps matching TRBD2 (6 bases). Deletions cut 4 bases from V and 9 bases from J, with 20 bases between. Per germline, CDR1 SGHRS and CDR2 YFSETQ. This CDR3 spans 15 amino acids. Supplemented by reference TRBV5-1 and TRBJ2-1, the full variable domain reads KAGVTQTPRYLIKTRGQQVTLSCSPISGHRSVSWYQQTPGQGLQFLFEYFSETQRNKGNFPGRFSGRQFSNSRSEMNVSTLELGDSALYLCASSRVAGLLSEQFFGPGTRLTVL.

This clonotype was recorded at least ten times. This chain joins TRBV5-1 and TRBJ2-5; 14 nucleotides agree with TRBD2. The CDR3 covers 15 residues. The ends lost 4 bases at V and 5 bases at J; junction bases unmatched: 4. The germline V gene has CDR1 SGHRS and CDR2 YFSETQ. CDR3 sequence (DNA): TGCGCCAGCAGCCCCGGGACTAGCGGGAGCGAGACCCAGTACTTC. It is translated as CASSPGTSGSETQYF. The whole variable domain, remainder taken from reference TRBV5-1 and TRBJ2-5, is KAGVTQTPRYLIKTRGQQVTLSCSPISGHRSVSWYQQTPGQGLQFLFEYFSETQRNKGNFPGRFSGRQFSNSRSEMNVSTLELGDSALYLCASSPGTSGSETQYFGPGTRLLVL.

The chain is built from TRBV20-1 and TRBJ1-2; 9 bases line up with TRBD1. Germline V CDR1 and CDR2: DFQATT, SNEGSKA (reference sequence). The CDR3 is made up of 11 amino acids. J was trimmed by 7 bases and V by 6 bases; bases with no gene match: 3. The CDR3 is CSARTGAGYTF. The DNA of the CDR3 is TGCAGTGCCCGGACAGGGGCTGGCTACACCTTC.

In its sample, this clonotype was seen a few times. The chain is built from TRBV29-1 and TRBJ2-3; TRBD1 agrees at 12 bases. The J segment lost 5 bases and the V segment lost 5 bases, leaving 5 bases of the junction unmatched. The CDR3 loop spans 14 amino acids. Germline loops: CDR1 SQVTM, CDR2 ANQGSEA. This chain's CDR3 is CSVRDRGQVDTQYF. In DNA, the CDR3 is TGCAGCGTTCGGGACAGGGGGCAAGTAGATACGCAGTATTTT.

In this sample, this clonotype turned up many times. The chain is built from TRBV10-3 and TRBJ2-5; perhaps TRBD1 as D (6 bases). The CDR3 extends over 13 amino acids. V was shortened by 5 bases and J by 2 bases, with 9 bases between the two germline ends. Germline loops: CDR1 ENHRY, CDR2 SYGVKD. The CDR3 region has the DNA TGTGCCATCAGTAAGGGGGAACAAGAGACCCAGTACTTC. Amino acid sequence: CAISKGEQETQYF.

The J gene is TRBJ1-5, the V gene TRBV29-1, with D tentatively TRBD1 (6 bases). The CDR3 totals 14 residues. Germline CDR1 and CDR2: SQVTM and ANQGSEA. The V end lost 4 bases, the J end lost 1 base, and 11 bases lay between the germline ends. CDR3 sequence reads: CSVAGAVSNQPQHF. CDR3 in DNA: TGCAGCGTTGCAGGGGCGGTAAGCAATCAGCCCCAGCATTTT.

This chain joins TRBV5-1 and TRBJ1-4; tentative D call: TRBD1 (5 bases). The CDR3 totals 16 residues. V lost 4 bases, J lost 4 bases, and 17 bases lay in between. The germline V gene encodes CDR1 SGHRS and CDR2 YFSETQ. The chain's CDR3 is CASSILGLGVNEKLFF. The CDR3, as DNA: TGCGCCAGCAGCATACTGGGGCTTGGGGTTAATGAAAAACTGTTTTTT.

This clonotype was counted at least ten times. The chain is built from TRBV6-2 or TRBV6-3 and TRBJ2-5; 8 nucleotides line up with TRBD2. The V gene end was trimmed by 2 bases and the J gene end by 4 bases; junction bases not matched to a gene: 3. This CDR3 is 14 amino acids long. Germline CDR1 and CDR2: MNHEY and SVGEGT. CDR3: CASSYVGRGETQYF. DNA for the CDR3: TGTGCCAGCAGTTACGTCGGGAGGGGAGAGACCCAGTACTTC.